This passage covers 27 T cell receptor beta chains from one sample sequenced in a study of blood T cell repertoires in COVID-19. The data were produced by immunoSEQ multiplex PCR, yet TCRdb's version contains in-frame clones alone and is incomplete. The sample includes fewer than 300,000 clones, 70% to 90% of them seen just once. Sequenced material: peripheral blood. All receptors derive from a man aged 45-65 years with active or convalescent COVID-19.

This clone was observed once. V is TRBV18 and J is TRBJ2-7; maybe TRBD1 (6 bases). The CDR3 totals 14 residues. V lost 4 bases and J lost 3, with 13 bases in between. The germline CDR1 and CDR2 sequences are KGHSH and LQKENI. As DNA, the CDR3 is TGTGCCAGCTCACAGCAAGGGGGTATCTACGAGCAGTACTTC. It yields the protein CASSQQGGIYEQYF.

This chain links TRBV27 with TRBJ2-7, with a tentative D call TRBD2 (7 bases). The CDR3 totals 14 residues. V was trimmed by 6 bases and J by 0 bases, leaving 12 bases between them. Germline assignment: CDR1 MNHEY and CDR2 SMNVEV (reference sequence). DNA for the CDR3: TGTGCCAGCAGAGGGGGGGGTCGCTCCTACGAGCAGTACTTC. This sequence encodes CASRGGGRSYEQYF.

The chain employs TRBV7-9 and TRBJ1-4; a possible D gene is TRBD1 (5 bases). Trimming took 0 bases from V and 6 from J, leaving 11 bases between them. The CDR3 is 15 residues long. Germline CDR1 reads SEHNR; CDR2 reads FQNEAQ (reference sequence). The CDR3 is CASSLAGGGDEKLFF. The CDR3, as DNA: TGTGCCAGCAGCTTAGCGGGGGGAGGAGATGAAAAACTGTTTTTT.

V usage is TRBV28 and J usage is TRBJ2-7; 10 bases agree with TRBD1. CDR1 and CDR2 from the germline V gene are MDHEN and SYDVKM. J lost 3 bases, V lost 3 bases, and 5 bases had no gene match. The CDR3 consists of 15 residues. CDR3 sequence reads: CASSFFRTGGYEQYF. The CDR3 DNA is TGTGCCAGCAGTTTTTTCAGGACAGGGGGCTACGAGCAGTACTTC.

This rearrangement joins TRBV10-3 to TRBJ2-7, with 7 bases identical to TRBD1. The V and J ends lost 4 bases and 6 bases, in that order; junction bases with no gene match: 6. The CDR3 spans 13 residues. The germline V gene has CDR1 ENHRY and CDR2 SYGVKD. The CDR3 DNA reads TGTGCCATCAGTGCGGGGACAGCGGTCGAGCAGTACTTC. It is translated as CAISAGTAVEQYF.

V is TRBV27 and J is TRBJ2-1, with D unresolved. CDR3 length equals 15 residues. V shed 2 bases and J shed 4 bases, with 12 bases lying between them. In germline, CDR1 is MNHEY, CDR2 SMNVEV (reference sequence). This chain's CDR3 is CASSLGPIGYNEQFF. CDR3 nucleotide sequence: TGTGCCAGCAGTTTAGGGCCCATTGGGTACAATGAGCAGTTCTTC.

This rearrangement joins TRBV9 to TRBJ1-3; TRBD1 agrees at 8 bases. The V gene's germline CDR1 is SGDLS and CDR2 YYNGEE. CDR3 length: 16 residues. V lost 1 base and J lost 0; bases outside the gene matches: 3. The CDR3 DNA reads TGTGCCAGCAGCGTACAAGACAGGGGCTCTGGAAACACCATATATTTT. Amino acids: CASSVQDRGSGNTIYF. The full variable domain, its missing parts supplied by reference TRBV9 and TRBJ1-3, is DSGVTQTPKHLITATGQRVTLRCSPRSGDLSVYWYQQSLDQGLQFLIQYYNGEERAKGNILERFSAQQFPDLHSELNLSSLELGDSALYFCASSVQDRGSGNTIYFGEGSWLTVV.

This clone appeared once. J is TRBJ2-5 and V is TRBV28, with TRBD1 identical over 10 bases. The CDR3 runs 15 residues. From germline, CDR1 is MDHEN and CDR2 SYDVKM. Unmatched junction bases numbered 5, after V lost 4 bases and J lost 3 bases. CDR3 region: CASSSSGTGEETQYF. CDR3 coding DNA: TGTGCCAGCAGTTCTTCCGGGACAGGGGAAGAGACCCAGTACTTC.

The rearrangement uses TRBV5-5 and TRBJ2-7; 7 bases are shared with TRBD1. There are 14 residues in the CDR3. The germline CDR1 and CDR2 sequences are SGHKS and YYEKEE (reference sequence). After removal of 3 bases from V and 2 bases from J, the junction contained 5 bases not matched to a gene. The CDR3, as DNA: TGTGCCAGCAGCTGGGTGGGACAGCCCTACGAGCAGTACTTC. This encodes CASSWVGQPYEQYF.

The chain couples TRBV30 to TRBJ2-3, with D perhaps matching TRBD2 (6 bases). Germline V CDR1 and CDR2: GTSNPN, SVGIG (reference sequence). The CDR3 contains 16 residues. Trimming shortened V by 0 bases and J by 2 bases, and 15 bases separated the two germline ends. Here the CDR3 reads CAWSVLGDFITDTQYF. As DNA, the CDR3 is TGTGCCTGGAGTGTACTTGGGGACTTTATCACAGATACGCAGTATTTT.

The chain links TRBV4-2 to TRBJ1-1; no definite D call. Germline V gene data show CDR1 as LGHNA and CDR2 as YNFKEQ. V was trimmed by 1 base and J by 2 bases, leaving 8 bases between them. The CDR3 is made up of 14 amino acids. Written as DNA, the CDR3 is TGTGCCAGCAGCCAAGGCAGGTACAACACTGAAGCTTTCTTT. Translated: CASSQGRYNTEAFF.

The rearrangement uses TRBV5-1 and TRBJ2-1, with 8 bases identical to TRBD2. Trimming took 0 bases from V and 9 from J; bases not matched to a gene: 5. CDR3 length: 14 residues. Germline CDR1 is SGHRS and CDR2 is YFSETQ. Written as DNA, the CDR3 is TGCGCCAGCAGCTTGGAAGCGGGAGTGGTTGAGCAGTTCTTC. This codes for CASSLEAGVVEQFF.

The CDR3 reads CAISTGGRGETQYF. CDR3 DNA: TGTGCCATCAGCACGGGGGGACGGGGGGAGACCCAGTACTTC. The rearrangement joins TRBV10-3 to TRBJ2-5, with 7 bases lining up with TRBD2. The CDR3 has 14 residues. With V trimmed by 6 bases and J by 5 bases, 9 bases remained unmatched. CDR1 and CDR2 from the germline V gene are ENHRY and SYGVKD.

The chain links TRBV20-1 to TRBJ2-1, with a tentative D call TRBD1 (5 bases). Germline CDR1 DFQATT, CDR2 SNEGSKA (reference sequence). V shed 5 bases and J shed 6 bases, with 5 bases lying between them. This CDR3 is 10 amino acids long. Written as DNA, the CDR3 is TGCAGTGCTCAGGGCAATGAGCAGTTCTTC. Protein: CSAQGNEQFF.

This chain links TRBV28 with TRBJ1-3; TRBD1 agrees at 8 bases. Germline values: CDR1 MDHEN, CDR2 SYDVKM. This CDR3 comprises 14 residues. V gave up 5 bases and J gave up 5 bases; unmatched junction bases: 5. The CDR3 DNA sequence: TGTGCCAGCAGTCCAGGGGGCGGAAGAAACACCATATATTTT. It codes for CASSPGGGRNTIYF.

In this sample, this clone turned up a few times. The CDR3 reads CASSEPQNTEAFF. In DNA form, the CDR3 reads TGTGCCAGCAGTGAACCACAGAACACTGAAGCTTTCTTT. The rearrangement links TRBV6-1 to TRBJ1-1, with D hard to call. V lost 2 bases, J lost 1 base, and 5 bases lay in between. The CDR3 loop spans 13 amino acids. Germline V CDR1 and CDR2: MNHNS, SASEGT.

V usage is TRBV5-6 and J usage is TRBJ2-1, with 10 bases lining up with TRBD2. Germline lookup yields CDR1 SGHDT and CDR2 YYEEEE. The V gene end was trimmed by 3 bases and the J gene end by 4 bases; junction bases not matched to a gene: 10. The CDR3 has 17 residues. The CDR3 DNA reads TGTGCCAGCAGCTCTTGGACTAGCGGAGTAAGATACAATGAGCAGTTCTTC. It translates to CASSSWTSGVRYNEQFF.

The V call is TRBV7-2, the J call TRBJ1-5, with 8 positions matching TRBD1. Germline CDR1 is SGHTA and CDR2 is FQGNSA. The junction had 13 bases not matched to a gene; V was cut back by 8 bases and J by 4 bases. The CDR3 contains 16 residues. The CDR3 loop is CASSRFQGALNQPQHF. The CDR3 coding sequence is TGTGCCAGCTCTCGCTTCCAGGGGGCTCTAAATCAGCCCCAGCATTTT.

The rearrangement uses TRBV29-1 and TRBJ1-2; D perhaps matches TRBD1 (6 bases). Trimming pared 6 bases from V and 3 bases from J, leaving 8 bases between. The CDR3 is made up of 11 amino acids. The germline CDR1 and CDR2 sequences are SQVTM and ANQGSEA. This CDR3 reads CSVGQYYGYTF. CDR3 coding DNA: TGCAGCGTCGGACAGTACTATGGCTACACCTTC.

This sequence joins TRBV19 and TRBJ1-5; possible D gene TRBD1, 6 bases. Germline CDR1 reads LNHDA; CDR2 reads SQIVND (reference sequence). V was pared by 5 bases and J by 4 bases, with 18 bases between. The CDR3 sequence is 16 residues long. The CDR3 region has the DNA TGTGCCAGTAGTGCGGAAGAAGGGAGGGGGAATCAGCCCCAGCATTTT. Residues: CASSAEEGRGNQPQHF.

This chain uses TRBV11-2 with TRBJ2-5; possibly TRBD1 for D (5 bases). Trimming pared 3 bases from V and 4 bases from J, leaving 15 bases between. Germline V gives CDR1 SGHAT, CDR2 FQNNGV. The CDR3 spans 15 residues. The CDR3 region is CASSLTAYRGETQYF. The CDR3 DNA reads as TGTGCCAGCAGCTTGACAGCTTACCGCGGAGAGACCCAGTACTTC. Drawing the rest from reference TRBV11-2 and TRBJ2-5, the complete variable domain is EAGVAQSPRYKIIEKRQSVAFWCNPISGHATLYWYQQILGQGPKLLIQFQNNGVVDDSQLPKDRFSAERLKGVDSTLKIQPAKLEDSAVYLCASSLTAYRGETQYFGPGTRLLVL.

The chain carries TRBV5-1 and TRBJ1-2; weak D call: TRBD1 (5 bases). Germline CDR1 SGHRS, CDR2 YFSETQ. The CDR3 extends over 17 amino acids. V lost 0 bases to trimming and J lost 4 bases, with 19 bases between them. The CDR3 sequence: CASSLVPHGRGPYGYTF. The CDR3 DNA follows: TGCGCCAGCAGCTTGGTGCCTCATGGGAGGGGACCCTATGGCTACACCTTC.

The chain joins TRBV9 to TRBJ1-2; weak D call: TRBD1 (5 bases). Trimming pared 4 bases from V and 4 bases from J, leaving 17 bases between. Looked up from germline, CDR1 is SGDLS and CDR2 is YYNGEE. This CDR3 spans 15 amino acids. The CDR3 reads CASSPTVPGIYGYTF. CDR3 DNA sequence: TGTGCCAGCAGCCCGACGGTCCCAGGGATCTATGGCTACACCTTC.

V gene TRBV7-9 combines with J gene TRBJ1-1; 7 bases align to TRBD1. The CDR3 covers 13 residues. The J segment lost 7 bases and the V segment lost 10 bases, leaving 12 bases of the junction unmatched. Per the germline V gene, CDR1 is SEHNR and CDR2 is FQNEAQ (reference sequence). CDR3 coding DNA: TGTGCCACCAAGACAGGGAATGGAATTGAAGCTTTCTTT. This gives the protein CATKTGNGIEAFF.

This rearrangement joins TRBV5-8 to TRBJ1-5; no clear D gene. The CDR3 loop spans 19 amino acids. Germline V gene data show CDR1 as SGHTS and CDR2 as YDEGEE. The germline V and J ends were trimmed by 1 base and 0 bases, with 20 bases remaining between them. The CDR3 here is CASSLSGFARLHSNQPQHF. The DNA for the CDR3 is TGTGCCAGCAGCTTGAGTGGGTTTGCGAGGTTGCATAGCAATCAGCCCCAGCATTTT.

This rearrangement joins TRBV6-5 to TRBJ2-1; 7 bases match TRBD1. The V and J ends lost 2 bases and 8 bases, in that order; junction bases with no gene match: 9. Per germline, CDR1 MNHEY and CDR2 SVGAGI. CDR3 length equals 15 residues. The CDR3 DNA reads TGTGCCAGCAGTTACCGACAACAGGGGAACCATGAGCAGTTCTTC. Protein: CASSYRQQGNHEQFF.

Only a few counts were recorded for this clone. The V and J genes are TRBV27 and TRBJ2-7; 8 nucleotides agree with TRBD1. Germline CDR1 MNHEY, CDR2 SMNVEV (reference sequence). V lost 5 bases, J lost 2 bases, and 2 bases stayed unmatched. CDR3 size: 13 residues. This CDR3 is CASSTRGPYEQYF. The CDR3 coding sequence is TGTGCCAGCAGTACCAGGGGGCCCTACGAGCAGTACTTC.